The 26 T cell receptor beta chains reported below all come from one sample, sequenced in a study of technical replicates of blood from several donors. Data came from immunoSEQ multiplex PCR; TCRdb stores just in-frame clones and leaves some out. The sample consists of around 79,000 clones, more than 85% of them appearing once. Sequencing used T cells isolated from PBMCs. Every receptor here comes from a human donor in good health. Some clones in this sample may be carry-over from other donors' samples.

V is TRBV5-1 and J is TRBJ1-2, with 9 bases matching TRBD1. V lost 1 base, J lost 7 bases, and 2 bases stayed unmatched. The CDR3 runs 13 residues. Per the germline V gene, CDR1 is SGHRS and CDR2 is YFSETQ. This CDR3 is CASSLNRGLGYTF. CDR3 DNA: TGCGCCAGCAGCTTGAACAGGGGGCTTGGCTACACCTTC.

V usage is TRBV30 and J usage is TRBJ2-5; 7 bases agree with TRBD1. The J call may be mistaken, given a closer DNA end match to TRBJ2-7. Germline CDR1 reads GTSNPN; CDR2 reads SVGIG (reference sequence). The CDR3 is 14 amino acids. The DNA for the CDR3 is TGTGCCTGGAGTGTGTCAAAGGGGGCTATCGAGCAGTACTTC. Its protein product is CAWSVSKGAIEQYF.

The V and J genes are TRBV18 and TRBJ2-7, with TRBD1 as a possible D gene (5 bases). The germline V gene has CDR1 KGHSH and CDR2 LQKENI. Trimming removed 0 bases from V and 0 bases from J, with 15 bases in between. The CDR3 consists of 17 residues. CDR3 loop: CASSPPFRVLHSYEQYF. Written as DNA, the CDR3 is TGTGCCAGCTCACCACCGTTCAGGGTACTCCACTCCTACGAGCAGTACTTC.

This rearrangement joins TRBV28 to TRBJ1-2, with 7 bases lining up with TRBD1. The ends lost 5 bases at V and 5 bases at J; junction bases unmatched: 8. CDR1 is MDHEN, CDR2 SYDVKM, per germline. The CDR3 runs to 14 residues. The CDR3 nucleotides are TGTGCCAGCAGTCCCGGACAGGAGCGGTATGGCTACACCTTC. Amino acids: CASSPGQERYGYTF.

This chain joins TRBV7-9 and TRBJ1-4; D not certain. Trimming stripped 1 base from V and 4 bases from J, with 7 bases between. The CDR3 runs 14 residues. CDR1 SEHNR and CDR2 FQNEAQ come from the germline V gene (reference sequence). This CDR3 reads CASSLGGYNEKLFF. The CDR3, as DNA: TGTGCCAGCAGCTTAGGCGGGTATAATGAAAAACTGTTTTTT.

This chain connects TRBV15 to TRBJ2-3, with 7 nucleotides matching TRBD2. Germline V gene sequence: CDR1 LNHNV, CDR2 YYDKDF (reference sequence). This CDR3 region has 15 residues. J was trimmed by 0 bases and V by 4 bases; bases with no gene match: 4. Written as DNA, the CDR3 is TGTGCCACCAGCAATGGCGGGAGAAGCACAGATACGCAGTATTTT. Translation: CATSNGGRSTDTQYF.

CDR3 loop: CASSIRDINTEAFF. CDR3 nucleotide sequence: TGTGCCAGTAGTATAAGAGACATTAACACTGAAGCTTTCTTT. V gene TRBV19 combines with J gene TRBJ1-1; no definite D call. V dropped 2 bases and J dropped 2 bases, with 9 bases sitting between them. The CDR3 has 14 amino acids. Germline CDR1 LNHDA, CDR2 SQIVND (reference sequence).

The chain employs TRBV6-1 and TRBJ2-3; the D gene is possibly TRBD1 (5 bases). The CDR3 sequence is 13 residues long. The V gene's germline CDR1 is MNHNS and CDR2 SASEGT. Trimming pared 3 bases from V and 10 bases from J, leaving 14 bases between. The CDR3 spells CASSEVGREPQYF. The CDR3 DNA reads as TGTGCCAGCAGTGAGGTTGGCAGGGAACCGCAGTATTTT.

J is TRBJ2-3 and V is TRBV11-3, with TRBD1 as a possible D gene (6 bases). Trimming cost V 3 bases and J 4 bases, with 11 bases left between them. The germline gives CDR1 SGHNT, CDR2 YENEEA. This CDR3 contains 14 residues. Here the CDR3 reads CASSLTGGSDTQYF. The DNA for the CDR3 is TGTGCCAGCAGCTTGACAGGCGGATCAGATACGCAGTATTTT.

The sample holds one count of this clone. The rearrangement joins TRBV7-9 to TRBJ1-1; D unresolved. Deletions cut 0 bases from V and 11 bases from J, with 10 bases between. The CDR3 consists of 12 residues. The V gene's germline CDR1 is SEHNR and CDR2 FQNEAQ (reference sequence). In DNA form, the CDR3 reads TGTGCCAGCAGCTTAGCGAAGCTAGGCGCTTTCTTT. Amino acid sequence: CASSLAKLGAFF.

The chain couples TRBV6-4 to TRBJ1-2, with 7 positions matching TRBD1. Germline CDR1 MRHNA, CDR2 SNTAGT. The CDR3 contains 17 residues. V lost 4 bases, J lost 5 bases, and 16 bases stayed unmatched. CDR3 protein: CASSVMGRPGGLYGYTF. In DNA form, the CDR3 reads TGTGCCAGCAGTGTGATGGGTCGCCCAGGGGGGTTATATGGCTACACCTTC.

The rearrangement uses TRBV6-5 and TRBJ1-2, with D uncertain. From germline, CDR1 is MNHEY and CDR2 SVGAGI. Trimming removed 8 bases from V and 4 bases from J, with 14 bases in between. This CDR3 has 13 residues. The CDR3 is CASRNTAGYGYTF. Written as DNA, the CDR3 is TGTGCCAGCCGAAATACAGCCGGCTATGGCTACACCTTC.

The chain links TRBV12-5 to TRBJ1-1, with a weak D call TRBD1 (5 bases). Germline-derived CDR1 and CDR2 are LGHNT and FRNRAP. This CDR3 is built from 13 residues. Trimming left V 6 bases short and J 3 bases short, with 11 bases between. In DNA, the CDR3 is TGTGCTAGTGGCCTCGGGGACTACACTGAAGCTTTCTTT. Protein sequence: CASGLGDYTEAFF.

This chain links TRBV7-2 with TRBJ1-2; D gene ambiguous. The V end lost 10 bases, the J end lost 0 bases, and 12 bases lay between the germline ends. The V gene's germline CDR1 is SGHTA and CDR2 FQGNSA. The CDR3 runs 13 residues. The CDR3 nucleotides read TGTGCCACCAATTCCCGAGCTAACTATGGCTACACCTTC. Translated: CATNSRANYGYTF.

CDR3 amino acids: CAIRAAGLNTEAFF. The CDR3 bases are TGTGCCATCCGGGCCGCGGGATTGAACACTGAAGCTTTCTTT. V and J are TRBV15 and TRBJ1-1, with D hard to call. The CDR3 sequence is 14 residues long. The V end was cut by 10 bases, the J end by 0 bases, with 15 bases between. Per the germline V gene, CDR1 is LNHNV and CDR2 is YYDKDF (reference sequence).

This clone occurred a few times. This rearrangement joins TRBV15 to TRBJ1-1; no reliable D call. This CDR3 comprises 13 residues. Trimming left V 2 bases short and J 0 bases short, with 4 bases between. Per the germline V gene, CDR1 is LNHNV and CDR2 is YYDKDF (reference sequence). CDR3 bases: TGTGCCACCAGCAGACCAGTGAACACTGAAGCTTTCTTT. This encodes CATSRPVNTEAFF.

The chain joins TRBV5-4 to TRBJ2-7, with D tentatively TRBD1 (6 bases). The CDR3 extends over 16 amino acids. The germline CDR1 and CDR2 sequences are SGHNT and YYREEE (reference sequence). V was cut by 4 bases and J by 2 bases, with 19 bases left in between. CDR3 bases: TGTGCCAGCAGCCTTGCCTTAGGACAGATCCCCTACGAGCAGTACTTC. As protein: CASSLALGQIPYEQYF. Full variable domain (outside the CDR3, taken from reference TRBV5-4 and TRBJ2-7): ETGVTQSPTHLIKTRGQQVTLRCSSQSGHNTVSWYQQALGQGPQFIFQYYREEENGRGNFPPRFSGLQFPNYSSELNVNALELDDSALYLCASSLALGQIPYEQYFGPGTRLTVT.

The chain combines TRBV7-8 with TRBJ2-2; TRBD2 aligns across 7 bases. This CDR3 is built from 15 residues. V shed 5 bases, J shed 4 bases, and the junction held 7 bases outside the gene matches. Per the germline V gene, CDR1 is SGHVS and CDR2 is FQNEAQ. The CDR3 DNA follows: TGTGCCAGCAGCGGTCCGGGACTAACCACCGGGGAGCTGTTTTTT. This gives the protein CASSGPGLTTGELFF.

The chain is built from TRBV5-4 and TRBJ2-2, with TRBD1 matching 8 bases. The V segment lost 5 bases and the J segment 3 bases; nucleotides outside the gene matches: 6. Germline assignment: CDR1 SGHNT and CDR2 YYREEE (reference sequence). The CDR3 spans 15 residues. Here the CDR3 reads CASSYRDRHTGELFF. CDR3 bases: TGTGCCAGCAGTTACCGGGACAGGCACACCGGGGAGCTGTTTTTT. Variable domain in full (rest from reference TRBV5-4 and TRBJ2-2): ETGVTQSPTHLIKTRGQQVTLRCSSQSGHNTVSWYQQALGQGPQFIFQYYREEENGRGNFPPRFSGLQFPNYSSELNVNALELDDSALYLCASSYRDRHTGELFFGEGSRLTVL.

This clone came up a few times. The rearrangement links TRBV30 to TRBJ1-1; D is undetermined. The CDR3 covers 14 residues. Germline-derived CDR1 and CDR2 are GTSNPN and SVGIG (reference sequence). Trimming removed 1 base at V and 1 base at J, with 10 bases between. CDR3 nucleotides: TGTGCCTGGAGTGGAGGAATGGGGAACACTGAAGCTTTCTTT. This encodes CAWSGGMGNTEAFF. Using reference TRBV30 and TRBJ1-1 for the parts outside the CDR3, the full variable domain is SQTIHQWPATLVQPVGSPLSLECTVEGTSNPNLYWYRQAAGRGLQLLFYSVGIGQISSEVPQNLSASRPQDRQFILSSKKLLLSDSGFYLCAWSGGMGNTEAFFGQGTRLTVV.

V usage is TRBV9 and J usage is TRBJ2-7; D is uncertain. With 0 bases removed from V and 4 bases from J, the gap between germline ends came to 14 bases. This CDR3 is built from 15 residues. From germline, CDR1 is SGDLS and CDR2 YYNGEE. The CDR3 reads CASSVASTVDYEQYF. CDR3 coding DNA: TGTGCCAGCAGCGTAGCTTCGACTGTCGATTACGAGCAGTACTTC.

The chain is built from TRBV5-1 and TRBJ2-7, with D uncertain. The germline V and J ends were trimmed by 2 bases and 1 base, with 10 bases remaining between them. The CDR3 is made up of 14 amino acids. Germline V gene sequence: CDR1 SGHRS, CDR2 YFSETQ. In DNA form, the CDR3 reads TGCGCCAGCAGCTTTCTCAGCGAGTCCTACGAGCAGTACTTC. Protein product: CASSFLSESYEQYF.

J is TRBJ1-1 and V is TRBV6-5, with unresolved D. The CDR3 has 14 amino acids. Trimming took off 5 bases at V and 2 bases at J, with 12 bases between the two ends. Germline CDR1 and CDR2: MNHEY and SVGAGI. The CDR3 spells CASSTYTANTEAFF. In DNA, the CDR3 is TGTGCCAGCAGTACCTATACAGCTAACACTGAAGCTTTCTTT.

V gene TRBV5-1 combines with J gene TRBJ2-1, with 10 bases fitting TRBD2. In germline, CDR1 is SGHRS, CDR2 YFSETQ. The CDR3 totals 15 residues. V was clipped by 4 bases and J by 4 bases; unmatched bases: 5. The CDR3 loop reads CASSRTSGSYNEQFF. The DNA of the CDR3 is TGCGCCAGCAGCCGGACTAGCGGTTCTTACAATGAGCAGTTCTTC.

The chain employs TRBV29-1 and TRBJ1-4; perhaps TRBD1 as D (6 bases). The germline V and J ends were trimmed by 5 bases and 8 bases, with 12 bases remaining between them. Germline loops: CDR1 SQVTM, CDR2 ANQGSEA. This CDR3 is 12 amino acids long. CDR3 residues: CSVLRGSEKLFF. The CDR3 nucleotides are TGCAGCGTTCTCAGGGGTAGCGAAAAACTGTTTTTT. Using reference TRBV29-1 and TRBJ1-4 for the parts outside the CDR3, the full variable domain is SAVISQKPSRDICQRGTSLTIQCQVDSQVTMMFWYRQQPGQSLTLIATANQGSEATYESGFVIDKFPISRPNLTFSTLTVSNMSPEDSSIYLCSVLRGSEKLFFGSGTQLSVL.

V gene TRBV28 combines with J gene TRBJ2-3, with D possibly being TRBD1 (6 bases). V lost 4 bases to trimming and J lost 1 base, with 12 bases between them. The length of the CDR3 is 15 residues. CDR1 MDHEN and CDR2 SYDVKM come from the germline V gene. CDR3 protein: CASSSISGGTDTQYF. DNA of the CDR3: TGTGCCAGCAGTTCAATCTCAGGGGGCACAGATACGCAGTATTTT.